Presented here are 10 T cell receptor beta chains from one specimen sequenced in a study of shared clonotypes between healthy human individuals. Libraries were prepared by immunoSEQ multiplex PCR; TCRdb keeps only in-frame clonotypes and omits some of them. The sample includes 600,000 to 750,000 clones, more than 70% of them seen just once. The source material was memory CD4+ T cells sorted from blood. The subset denotes: CD45RA-negative fraction. These receptors came from a woman aged 30 to 39 in good health.

The V and J genes are TRBV18 and TRBJ2-3; no clear D. The CDR3 consists of 15 residues. Trimming shortened V by 6 bases and J by 3 bases, and 16 bases separated the two germline ends. Per the germline V gene, CDR1 is KGHSH and CDR2 is LQKENI. The CDR3 sequence is CASSQDFRSTDTQYF. CDR3 coding DNA: TGTGCCAGCTCGCAAGATTTCAGGTCTACAGATACGCAGTATTTT.

The chain links TRBV6-4 to TRBJ1-5; 7 bases match TRBD1. The V segment lost 6 bases and the J segment 7 bases; nucleotides outside the gene matches: 12. The V gene's germline CDR1 is MRHNA and CDR2 SNTAGT. This CDR3 has 15 amino acids. The CDR3 sequence is CASSKQGGPGQPQHF. The CDR3 DNA is TGTGCCAGCAGCAAGCAGGGGGGCCCTGGGCAGCCCCAGCATTTT.

The chain employs TRBV6-1 and TRBJ2-5, with D hard to call. Trimming removed 0 bases from V and 7 bases from J, with 6 bases in between. The germline CDR1 and CDR2 sequences are MNHNS and SASEGT. This CDR3 region has 12 residues. This chain's CDR3 is CASSEAPGTQYF. In DNA form, the CDR3 reads TGTGCCAGCAGTGAAGCACCGGGGACCCAGTACTTC.

The chain recombines TRBV18 with TRBJ1-3; no clear D gene. V lost 0 bases and J 4 bases, leaving 10 bases between the germline ends. Germline loops: CDR1 KGHSH, CDR2 LQKENI. The CDR3 runs 15 residues. Here the CDR3 reads CASSPPEGRGNTIYF. The CDR3 DNA sequence: TGTGCCAGCTCACCACCAGAAGGGAGGGGAAACACCATATATTTT.

In the case of this clone: This specimen includes other DNA sequences encoding the same CDR3. The chain couples TRBV11-3 to TRBJ2-1, with D perhaps matching TRBD2 (6 bases). Trimming stripped 1 base from V and 1 base from J, with 8 bases between. The CDR3 runs 15 residues. Germline values: CDR1 SGHNT, CDR2 YENEEA. The chain's CDR3 is CASSLGRGSYNEQFF. The CDR3 DNA follows: TGTGCCAGCAGCTTAGGGCGGGGTTCCTACAATGAGCAGTTCTTC.

The V and J genes are TRBV5-4 and TRBJ1-2; D might be TRBD1 (5 bases). CDR3 size: 16 residues. V lost 5 bases to trimming and J lost 2 bases, with 19 bases between them. CDR1 is SGHNT, CDR2 YYREEE, per germline (reference sequence). The CDR3 coding sequence is TGTGCCAGCAGGCCCTTTGGCTGGGACGCGAACTATGGCTACACCTTC. This encodes CASRPFGWDANYGYTF.

The chain has TRBV27 and TRBJ2-7; 7 bases align to TRBD2. The trim removed 10 bases at V and 6 bases at J, leaving 6 bases unmatched. Germline loops: CDR1 MNHEY, CDR2 SMNVEV (reference sequence). The CDR3 is 11 amino acids. The CDR3 DNA sequence: TGTGCCACCAAAAGGGAGGGCGAGCAGTACTTC. Protein: CATKREGEQYF.

The CDR3 sequence is CASSSGSGTDTQYF. CDR3 coding DNA: TGTGCCAGCAGTAGCGGGAGTGGCACAGATACGCAGTATTTT. V gene TRBV9 combines with J gene TRBJ2-3, with TRBD2 identical over 9 bases. The CDR3 has 14 residues. The V segment lost 5 bases and the J segment 1 base; nucleotides outside the gene matches: 2. Per the germline V gene, CDR1 is SGDLS and CDR2 is YYNGEE.

This clone was recorded a few times. The V and J genes are TRBV5-1 and TRBJ2-3; the match to TRBD2 covers 10 bases. Trimming removed 0 bases from V and 3 bases from J; junction bases left unmatched: 7. This CDR3 region has 17 residues. Germline CDR1 and CDR2: SGHRS and YFSETQ. The CDR3 is CASSLGTAGGPTDTQYF. In DNA form, the CDR3 reads TGCGCCAGCAGCTTGGGCACAGCGGGAGGGCCTACAGATACGCAGTATTTT.

This sequence joins TRBV28 and TRBJ1-2; no definite D call. Germline assignment: CDR1 MDHEN and CDR2 SYDVKM. Trimming shortened V by 2 bases and J by 4 bases, and 8 bases separated the two germline ends. The CDR3 extends over 13 amino acids. CDR3 bases: TGTGCCAGCAGTTTACGAGAAATCTATGGCTACACCTTC. As protein: CASSLREIYGYTF.